The subject of this entry is one T cell receptor (beta chain). Repertoires were generated with immunoSEQ multiplex PCR, while TCRdb's copy carries only in-frame clones and drops some. The sample has more than 110,000 clones; approximately 80% are singletons. The data were obtained in a study of cytotoxic CD8 clonotypes in ibrutinib-treated CLL. V dropped 5 bases and J dropped 7 bases, with 11 bases sitting between them. Germline values: CDR1 MNHEY, CDR2 SMNVEV (reference sequence). CDR3 size: 13 residues. The sample here was PBMCs, taken after 36 months of ibrutinib treatment. The chain combines TRBV27 with TRBJ2-2; no reliable D call. The TCR sequence derives from a human donor with chronic lymphocytic leukemia. The CDR3 coding sequence is TGTGCCAGCAGTCCCCATTTCATCGGGGAGCTGTTTTTT. This translates into CASSPHFIGELFF.